This T cell receptor beta chain is drawn from a study of shared clonotypes between healthy human individuals. Study context: Each donor contributed plates that comprised three CD4 naive, three CD4 memory, two CD8 naive and one CD8 memory. Study results and limitations: Tissues were not sampled, only blood, and their repertoires likely differ. With a handful of donors compared, around 5.4% of naive CD4 clonotypes were shared.

Only in-frame clones appear in the TCRdb table, and some are missing; sequencing was by immunoSEQ multiplex PCR. This sample has around 600,000 clones, with 95% to 98% found just once. Naive CD8 cells lacked CD45RO and underwent positive selection for CCR7, leaving out terminally differentiated effector memory CD45RA+ cells. Germline lookup yields CDR1 SGHAT and CDR2 FQNNGV. V trimming: 0 bases; J trimming: 5 bases; junction bases outside the gene matches: 8. The CDR3 contains 16 residues. As to this clone: Its specificity is unknown.

Sequencing was done on a sample of naive CD8+ T cells sorted from blood. The TCR sequence derives from a man aged 25 to 45 in good health. V is TRBV11-2 and J is TRBJ2-5; 8 positions agree with TRBD2. This CDR3 is CASSLEGSGVRETQYF. CDR3 nucleotides: TGTGCCAGCAGCTTAGAGGGTAGCGGGGTTCGTGAGACCCAGTACTTC.